This paragraph reports one T cell receptor beta chain. Its antigen is not known. The PCR was carried out with 60 Vbeta primers and 13 Jbeta primers. Profiled with immunoSEQ multiplex PCR; TCRdb holds only in-frame clones, not every one. The repertoire includes tens of thousands of clones, under 85% of them detected once, and 5.4% sits in the top ten. This entry is derived from a study of cytomegalovirus exposure and HLA in healthy donors. Whole-study results and caveats: Further analysis was carried out later, and it showed several of the most significant clusters appearing linked to common viral pathogens. Association with HLA alleles at 0.05 false discovery rate was found for 15,000 to 20,000 TCR beta sequences in a later analysis. In terms of immune exposure information, only CMV serostatus was available.

In germline, CDR1 is MNHEY, CDR2 SMNVEV (reference sequence). The CDR3 extends over 13 amino acids. V lost 3 bases and J 11 bases, leaving 11 bases between the germline ends. The source is a man aged 45-60 years in good health and CMV-seronegative. This chain uses TRBV27 with TRBJ1-6; a weak D match, TRBD1 (5 bases). The sample consisted of PBMCs. CDR3 sequence reads: CASSFGGGAPLHF. CDR3 bases: TGTGCCAGCAGTTTCGGGGGTGGGGCACCCCTCCACTTT.